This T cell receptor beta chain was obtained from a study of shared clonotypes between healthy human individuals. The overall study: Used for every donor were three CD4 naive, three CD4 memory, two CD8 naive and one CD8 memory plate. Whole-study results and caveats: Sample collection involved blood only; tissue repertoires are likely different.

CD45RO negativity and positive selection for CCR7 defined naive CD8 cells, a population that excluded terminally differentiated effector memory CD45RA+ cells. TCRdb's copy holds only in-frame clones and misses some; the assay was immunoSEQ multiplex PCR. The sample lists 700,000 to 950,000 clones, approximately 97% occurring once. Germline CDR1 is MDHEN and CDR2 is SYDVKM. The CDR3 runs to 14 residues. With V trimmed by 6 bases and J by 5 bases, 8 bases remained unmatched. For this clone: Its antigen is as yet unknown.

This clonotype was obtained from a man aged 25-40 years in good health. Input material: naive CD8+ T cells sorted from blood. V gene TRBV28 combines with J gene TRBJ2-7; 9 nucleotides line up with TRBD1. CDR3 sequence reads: CASRSTQGAHEQYF. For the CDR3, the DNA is TGTGCCAGCAGGTCCACACAGGGGGCCCACGAGCAGTACTTC.